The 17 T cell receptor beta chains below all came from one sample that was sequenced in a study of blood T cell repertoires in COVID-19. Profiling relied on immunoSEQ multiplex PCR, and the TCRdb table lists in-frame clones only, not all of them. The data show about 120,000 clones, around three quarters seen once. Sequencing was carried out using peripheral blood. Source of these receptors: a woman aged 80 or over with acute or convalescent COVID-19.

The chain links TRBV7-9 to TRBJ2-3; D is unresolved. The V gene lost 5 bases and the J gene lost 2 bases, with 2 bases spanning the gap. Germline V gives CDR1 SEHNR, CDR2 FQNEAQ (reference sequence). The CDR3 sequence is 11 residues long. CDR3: CASSLTDTQYF. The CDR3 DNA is TGTGCCAGCAGCCTCACAGATACGCAGTATTTT.

For the CDR3, the DNA is TGTGCCAGTAATGACAGGGGTAATTCACCCCTCCACTTT. Protein: CASNDRGNSPLHF. The chain joins TRBV19 to TRBJ1-6; 8 positions match TRBD1. The CDR3 runs to 13 residues. V lost 7 bases, J lost 6 bases, and 2 bases stayed unmatched. The germline gives CDR1 LNHDA, CDR2 SQIVND (reference sequence).

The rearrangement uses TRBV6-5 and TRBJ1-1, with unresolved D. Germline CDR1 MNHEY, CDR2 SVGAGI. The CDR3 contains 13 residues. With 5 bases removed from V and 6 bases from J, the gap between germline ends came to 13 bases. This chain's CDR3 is CASSTTADSEAFF. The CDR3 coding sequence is TGTGCCAGCAGTACTACGGCGGACTCTGAAGCTTTCTTT.

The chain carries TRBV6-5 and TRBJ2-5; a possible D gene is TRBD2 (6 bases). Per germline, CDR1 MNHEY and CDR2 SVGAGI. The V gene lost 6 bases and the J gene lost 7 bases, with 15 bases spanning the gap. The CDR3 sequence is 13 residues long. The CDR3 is CASSPLGGVTQYF. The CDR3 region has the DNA TGTGCCAGCAGCCCCCTCGGGGGAGTGACCCAGTACTTC.

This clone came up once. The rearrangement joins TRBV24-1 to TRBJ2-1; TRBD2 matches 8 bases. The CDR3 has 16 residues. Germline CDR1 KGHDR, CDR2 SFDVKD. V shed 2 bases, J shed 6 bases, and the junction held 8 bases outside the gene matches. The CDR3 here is CATSDSAGGVSNEQFF. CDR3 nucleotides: TGTGCCACCAGTGATTCGGCCGGGGGGGTCTCCAATGAGCAGTTCTTC.

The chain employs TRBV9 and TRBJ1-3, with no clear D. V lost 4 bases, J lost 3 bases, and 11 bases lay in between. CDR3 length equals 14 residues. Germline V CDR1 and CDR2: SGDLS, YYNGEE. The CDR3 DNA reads TGTGCCAGCAGCCCGCAGGTCGGTGGAAACACCATATATTTT. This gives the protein CASSPQVGGNTIYF.

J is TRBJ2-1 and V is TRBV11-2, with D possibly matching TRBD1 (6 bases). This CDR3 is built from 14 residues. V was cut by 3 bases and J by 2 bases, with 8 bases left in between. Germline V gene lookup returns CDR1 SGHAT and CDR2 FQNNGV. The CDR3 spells CASSLAGAYNEQFF. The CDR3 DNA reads TGTGCCAGCAGCTTGGCAGGGGCCTACAATGAGCAGTTCTTC. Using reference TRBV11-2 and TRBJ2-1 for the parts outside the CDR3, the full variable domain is EAGVAQSPRYKIIEKRQSVAFWCNPISGHATLYWYQQILGQGPKLLIQFQNNGVVDDSQLPKDRFSAERLKGVDSTLKIQPAKLEDSAVYLCASSLAGAYNEQFFGPGTRLTVL.

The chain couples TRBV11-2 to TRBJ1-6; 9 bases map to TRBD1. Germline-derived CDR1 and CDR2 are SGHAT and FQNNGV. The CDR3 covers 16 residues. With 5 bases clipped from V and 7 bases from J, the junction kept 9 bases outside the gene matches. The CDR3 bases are TGTGCCAGCAGCCTAACAGGGGGCCGGTCGAATTCACCCCTCCACTTT. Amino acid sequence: CASSLTGGRSNSPLHF.

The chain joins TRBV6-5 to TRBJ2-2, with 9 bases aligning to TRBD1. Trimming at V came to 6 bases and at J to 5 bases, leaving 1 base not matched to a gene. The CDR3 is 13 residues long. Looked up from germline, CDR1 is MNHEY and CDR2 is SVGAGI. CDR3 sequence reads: CASRGTGTGELFF. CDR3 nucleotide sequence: TGTGCCAGCAGGGGGACAGGGACCGGGGAGCTGTTTTTT.

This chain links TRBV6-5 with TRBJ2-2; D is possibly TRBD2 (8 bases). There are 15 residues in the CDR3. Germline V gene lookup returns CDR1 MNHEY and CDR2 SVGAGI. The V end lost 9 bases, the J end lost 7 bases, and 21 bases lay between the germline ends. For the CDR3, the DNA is TGTGCCAGTCGCCCGGGAGGGGGCCACGACGGGGAGCTGTTTTTT. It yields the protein CASRPGGGHDGELFF.

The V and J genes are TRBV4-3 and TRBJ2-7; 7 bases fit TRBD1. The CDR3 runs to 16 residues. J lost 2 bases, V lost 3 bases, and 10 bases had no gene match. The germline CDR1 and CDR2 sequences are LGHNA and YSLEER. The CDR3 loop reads CASSQGRNRGTYEQYF. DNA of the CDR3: TGCGCCAGCAGCCAGGGGAGAAACAGGGGTACCTACGAGCAGTACTTC.

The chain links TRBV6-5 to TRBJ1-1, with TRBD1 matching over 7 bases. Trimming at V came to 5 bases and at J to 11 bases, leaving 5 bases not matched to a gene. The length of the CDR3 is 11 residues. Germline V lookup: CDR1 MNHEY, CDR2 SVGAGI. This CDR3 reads CASSTQGVAFF. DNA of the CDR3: TGTGCCAGCAGTACCCAGGGGGTTGCTTTCTTT.

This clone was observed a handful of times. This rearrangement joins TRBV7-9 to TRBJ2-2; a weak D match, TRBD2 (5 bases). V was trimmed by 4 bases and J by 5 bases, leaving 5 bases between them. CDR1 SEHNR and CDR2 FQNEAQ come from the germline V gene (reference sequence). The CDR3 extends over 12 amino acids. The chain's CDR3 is CASSSGTGELFF. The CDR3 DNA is TGTGCCAGCAGCTCGGGAACCGGGGAGCTGTTTTTT.

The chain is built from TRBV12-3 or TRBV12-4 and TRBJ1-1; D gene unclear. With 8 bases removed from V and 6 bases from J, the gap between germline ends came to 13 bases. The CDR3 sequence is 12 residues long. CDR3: CASSIEYAEAFF. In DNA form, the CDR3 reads TGTGCCAGCTCGATTGAGTACGCTGAAGCTTTCTTT.

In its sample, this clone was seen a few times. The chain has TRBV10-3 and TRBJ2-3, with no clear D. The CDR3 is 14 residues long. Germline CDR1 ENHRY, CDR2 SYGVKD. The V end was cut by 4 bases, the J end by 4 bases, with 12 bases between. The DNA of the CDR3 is TGTGCCATCAGTGCTGGCCTGACTTCAGATACGCAGTATTTT. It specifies CAISAGLTSDTQYF.

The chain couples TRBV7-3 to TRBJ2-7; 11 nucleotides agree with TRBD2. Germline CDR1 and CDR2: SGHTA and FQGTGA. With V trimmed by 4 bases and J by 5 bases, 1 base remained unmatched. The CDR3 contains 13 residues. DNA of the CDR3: TGTGCCAGCAGCTCTAGCGGGAGGAACGAGCAGTACTTC. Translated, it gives CASSSSGRNEQYF.

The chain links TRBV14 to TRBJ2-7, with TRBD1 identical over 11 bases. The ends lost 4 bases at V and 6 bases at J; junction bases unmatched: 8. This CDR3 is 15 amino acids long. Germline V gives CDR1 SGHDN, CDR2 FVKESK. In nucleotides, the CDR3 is TGTGCCAGCAGCCCATGGGGACAGGGGGGAGTCGAGCAGTACTTC. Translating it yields CASSPWGQGGVEQYF.